These 5 T cell receptor beta chains were all obtained from the same sample, sequenced in a study of blood T cell repertoires in COVID-19. Data came from immunoSEQ multiplex PCR; TCRdb stores just in-frame clones and leaves some out. The sample consists of roughly 130,000 clones, about 80% of them appearing once. Sequencing input: peripheral blood. These receptors were collected from a woman in her 50s with acute or convalescent COVID-19.

V usage is TRBV7-9 and J usage is TRBJ2-7, with D maybe TRBD1 (6 bases). The CDR3 extends over 11 amino acids. Deletions cut 8 bases from V and 3 bases from J, with 8 bases between. CDR1 SEHNR and CDR2 FQNEAQ come from the germline V gene (reference sequence). The CDR3 DNA is TGTGCCAGCGGGACATTCTACGAGCAGTACTTC. Amino acid sequence: CASGTFYEQYF.

The chain employs TRBV19 and TRBJ2-2, with TRBD2 as a possible D gene (7 bases). V was cut by 6 bases and J by 6 bases, with 14 bases left in between. Germline-derived CDR1 and CDR2 are LNHDA and SQIVND (reference sequence). CDR3 length: 14 amino acids. As DNA, the CDR3 is TGTGCCAGTAGCCCGGGGGGCAGAGCCGGGGAGCTGTTTTTT. It yields the protein CASSPGGRAGELFF.

V gene TRBV5-1 combines with J gene TRBJ1-3, with a possible D match to TRBD1 (6 bases). Trimming removed 0 bases at V and 1 base at J, with 14 bases between. The CDR3 extends over 17 amino acids. CDR1 is SGHRS and CDR2 is YFSETQ in the germline V gene. The CDR3 sequence is CASSLAAGDLSGNTIYF. In DNA, the CDR3 is TGCGCCAGCAGCTTGGCTGCAGGGGATTTGTCTGGAAACACCATATATTTT.

This sequence joins TRBV12-5 and TRBJ2-1; D remains ambiguous. Germline V lookup: CDR1 LGHNT, CDR2 FRNRAP. V lost 2 bases and J lost 5, with 4 bases in between. The CDR3 is 12 residues long. The CDR3: CASGLYNNEQFF. CDR3 sequence (DNA): TGTGCTAGTGGTTTGTACAACAATGAGCAGTTCTTC.

The DNA of the CDR3 is TGTGCCTGGAGTGTAAGCCGGGTGAATTCACCCCTCCACTTT. This gives the protein CAWSVSRVNSPLHF. The chain recombines TRBV30 with TRBJ1-6, with no clear D. V lost 0 bases, J lost 7 bases, and 10 bases lay in between. The germline V gene encodes CDR1 GTSNPN and CDR2 SVGIG (reference sequence). This CDR3 has 14 residues.